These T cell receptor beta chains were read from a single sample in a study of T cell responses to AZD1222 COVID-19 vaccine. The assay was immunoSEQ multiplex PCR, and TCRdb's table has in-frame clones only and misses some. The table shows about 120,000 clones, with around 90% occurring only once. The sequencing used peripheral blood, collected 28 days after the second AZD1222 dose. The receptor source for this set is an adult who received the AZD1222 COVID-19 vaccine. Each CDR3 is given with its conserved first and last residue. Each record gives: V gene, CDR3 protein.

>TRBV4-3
CASSQDLGQGAYGYTF
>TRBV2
CASRLRGDTEAFF
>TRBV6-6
CASSWSNLYDEAFF
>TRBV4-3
CASSRGQGSTDTQYF
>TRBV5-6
CASSRGQPNYGYTF
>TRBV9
CASSVVDRGYEQYF
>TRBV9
CASSVENRNSPLHF
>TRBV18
CASSSDRFNQPQHF
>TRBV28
CASSSSSRPSQGYTF
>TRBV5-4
CASSLTGTYEQYF
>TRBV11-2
CASSLDLERTYEQYF
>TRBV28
CASSLGTARGYTF
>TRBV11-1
CASSWGQGIGEKLFF
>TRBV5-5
CASSSDKLNTEAFF
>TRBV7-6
CASSLVGQSTDTQYF
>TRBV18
CASSRLRLGGDTEAFF
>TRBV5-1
CASSTGGGPYEQYF
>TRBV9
CASSVEGTGDYGYTF
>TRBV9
CASSLDRAPYGYTF
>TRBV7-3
CASSSGNPPLAAFF
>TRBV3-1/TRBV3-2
CASSPQGQRLNTEAFF
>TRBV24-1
CATSDADTDTEAFF
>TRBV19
CASSIASPDTQYF
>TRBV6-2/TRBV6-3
CASSRIRGRSNQPQHF
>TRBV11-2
CASSFRGGAGNEQFF
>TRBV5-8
CASRPGWDNYGYTF
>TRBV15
CATSKTGDVPNEKLFF
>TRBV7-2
CASSLRQGGKETQYF
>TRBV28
CASKVPGVSGTEAFF
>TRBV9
CASSVGGRTDQPQHF
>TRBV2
CASSEAALQYGDILIYEQYF
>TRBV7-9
CASSPRGGNEQYF
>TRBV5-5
CASSVRDLNTGELFF